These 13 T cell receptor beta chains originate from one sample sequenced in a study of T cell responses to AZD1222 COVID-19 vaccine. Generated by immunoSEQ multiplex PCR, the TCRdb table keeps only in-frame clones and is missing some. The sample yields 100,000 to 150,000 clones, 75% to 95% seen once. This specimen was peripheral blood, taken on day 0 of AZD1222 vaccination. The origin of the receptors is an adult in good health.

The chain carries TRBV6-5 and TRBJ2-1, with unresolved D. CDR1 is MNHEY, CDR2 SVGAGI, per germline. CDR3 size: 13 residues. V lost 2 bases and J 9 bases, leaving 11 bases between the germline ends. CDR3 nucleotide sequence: TGTGCCAGCAGTTACCCAGTTGGGGTTGAGCAGTTCTTC. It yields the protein CASSYPVGVEQFF.

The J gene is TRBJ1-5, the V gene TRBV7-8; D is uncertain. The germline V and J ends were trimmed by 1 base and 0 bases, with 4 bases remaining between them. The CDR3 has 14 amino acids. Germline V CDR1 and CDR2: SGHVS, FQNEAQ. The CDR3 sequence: CASSLVDSNQPQHF. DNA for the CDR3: TGTGCCAGCAGCTTAGTTGATAGCAATCAGCCCCAGCATTTT.

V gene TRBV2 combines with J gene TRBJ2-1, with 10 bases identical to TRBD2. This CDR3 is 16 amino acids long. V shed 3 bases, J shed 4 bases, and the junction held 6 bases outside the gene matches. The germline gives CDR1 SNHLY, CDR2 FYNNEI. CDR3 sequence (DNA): TGTGCCAGCAGTGAGGACCTAGCGGGGGTATACAATGAGCAGTTCTTC. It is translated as CASSEDLAGVYNEQFF.

The CDR3 protein is CASRKRIDTIRTEAFF. CDR3 bases: TGTGCCAGCAGGAAAAGAATAGACACAATTCGCACTGAAGCTTTCTTT. The V and J genes are TRBV21-1 and TRBJ1-1; the table's D call, TRBD1, was not checked against the DNA. TRBV21-1 is designated a pseudogene. The CDR3 totals 16 residues.

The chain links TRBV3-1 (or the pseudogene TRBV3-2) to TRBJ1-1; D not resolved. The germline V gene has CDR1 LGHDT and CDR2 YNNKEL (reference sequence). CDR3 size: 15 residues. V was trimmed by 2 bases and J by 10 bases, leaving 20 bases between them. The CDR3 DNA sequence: TGTGCCAGCAGCCAACACCCGTCGGACGGGAAGGGAGCTTTCTTT. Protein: CASSQHPSDGKGAFF.

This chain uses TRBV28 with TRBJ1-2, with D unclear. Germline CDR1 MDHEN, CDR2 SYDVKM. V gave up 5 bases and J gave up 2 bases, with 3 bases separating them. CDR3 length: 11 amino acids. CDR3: CASSPNYGYTF. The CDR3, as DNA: TGTGCCAGCAGTCCCAACTATGGCTACACCTTC.

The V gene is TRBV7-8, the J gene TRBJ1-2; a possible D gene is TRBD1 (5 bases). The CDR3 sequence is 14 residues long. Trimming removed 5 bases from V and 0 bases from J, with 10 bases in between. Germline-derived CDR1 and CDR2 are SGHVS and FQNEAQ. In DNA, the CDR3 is TGTGCCAGCAGCCTAGACAGATCTAACTATGGCTACACCTTC. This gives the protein CASSLDRSNYGYTF.

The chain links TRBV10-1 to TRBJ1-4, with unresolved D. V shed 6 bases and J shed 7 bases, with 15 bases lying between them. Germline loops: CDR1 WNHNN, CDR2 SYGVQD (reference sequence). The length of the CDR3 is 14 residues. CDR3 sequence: CASSPTLGGEKLFF. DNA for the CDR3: TGCGCCAGCAGCCCCACTCTTGGAGGTGAAAAACTGTTTTTT.

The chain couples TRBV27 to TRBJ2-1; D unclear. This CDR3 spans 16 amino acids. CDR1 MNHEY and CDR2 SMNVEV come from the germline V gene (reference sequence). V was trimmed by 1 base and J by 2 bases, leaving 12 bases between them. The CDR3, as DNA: TGTGCCAGCAGTTTATTAAAGCGAGCCACCTACAATGAGCAGTTCTTC. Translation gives CASSLLKRATYNEQFF.

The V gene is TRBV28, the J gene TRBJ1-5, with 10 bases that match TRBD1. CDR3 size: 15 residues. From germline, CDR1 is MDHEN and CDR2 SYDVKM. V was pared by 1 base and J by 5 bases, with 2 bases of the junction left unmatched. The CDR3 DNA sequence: TGTGCCAGCAGTTTATCGGGACAGGGGCATCAGCCCCAGCATTTT. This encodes CASSLSGQGHQPQHF.

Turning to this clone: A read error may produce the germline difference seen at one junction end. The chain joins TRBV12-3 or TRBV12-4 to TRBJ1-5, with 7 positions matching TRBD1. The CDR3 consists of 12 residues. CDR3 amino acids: CASSFEGQHISF. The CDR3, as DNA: TGTGCCAGCAGTTTTGAGGGACAGCACATATCCTTT.

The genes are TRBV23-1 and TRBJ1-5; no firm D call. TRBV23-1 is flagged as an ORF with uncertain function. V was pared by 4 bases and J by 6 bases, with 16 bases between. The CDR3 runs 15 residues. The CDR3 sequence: CASSPPDKFSQPQHF. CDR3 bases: TGCGCCAGCAGTCCCCCGGATAAATTTAGTCAGCCCCAGCATTTT.

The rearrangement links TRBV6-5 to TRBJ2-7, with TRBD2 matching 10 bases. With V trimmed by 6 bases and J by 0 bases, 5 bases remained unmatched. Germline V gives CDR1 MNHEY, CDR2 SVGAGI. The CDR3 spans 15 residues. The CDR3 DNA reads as TGTGCCAGCAGACCACTAGCGGGGTCCTCCTACGAGCAGTACTTC. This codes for CASRPLAGSSYEQYF.